These 26 T cell receptor beta chains were sequenced from one sample in a study of cytomegalovirus exposure and HLA in healthy donors (dated by TCRdb to the late 2010s). The library was prepared using the immunoSEQ multiplex PCR assay. For the multiplex PCR, a mixture combining 60 forward primers for TCR Vbeta segments and 13 reverse primers for TCR Jbeta segments was used. This is the immuneACCESS table as TCRdb keeps it, with only in-frame sequences that have V and J called. A part of the clones is gone; compared with another copy, unresolved V genes explain less than half, and the rest is unexplained. For this sample the table gives roughly 120,000 clones, of which 65% to 80% were detected only once. The top ten clonotypes cover less than 4% of the sample. Specimen: PBMCs. These receptors originate from a human donor in good health.

This sequence joins TRBV2 and TRBJ2-1, with a tentative D call TRBD2 (5 bases). The CDR3 is 14 residues long. From germline, CDR1 is SNHLY and CDR2 FYNNEI. V lost 1 base to trimming and J lost 7 bases, with 11 bases between them. The CDR3 protein is CASSEGLAGNEQFF. The CDR3 nucleotides read TGTGCCAGCAGTGAAGGCCTAGCTGGGAATGAGCAGTTCTTC.

The chain recombines TRBV5-1 with TRBJ2-5, with 10 bases identical to TRBD2. V was clipped by 1 base and J by 4 bases; unmatched bases: 1. Germline-derived CDR1 and CDR2 are SGHRS and YFSETQ. The CDR3 extends over 14 amino acids. In nucleotides, the CDR3 is TGCGCCAGCAGCTTGACTAGCGGGATAGAGACCCAGTACTTC. As protein: CASSLTSGIETQYF.

This chain links TRBV10-1 with TRBJ2-5; D uncertain. Germline CDR1 is WNHNN and CDR2 is SYGVQD (reference sequence). The CDR3 spans 13 residues. Trimming pared 6 bases from V and 4 bases from J, leaving 12 bases between. The CDR3 sequence is CASSEVPGETQYF. CDR3 coding DNA: TGCGCCAGCAGCGAAGTTCCGGGAGAGACCCAGTACTTC.

The chain is built from TRBV5-6 and TRBJ1-5; 9 positions agree with TRBD1. Germline values: CDR1 SGHDT, CDR2 YYEEEE. This CDR3 contains 16 residues. V shed 1 base and J 7 bases; nucleotides not matched to a gene: 9. In nucleotides, the CDR3 is TGTGCCAGCAGCTTGCTCGGACAGGGGAGGGGACAGCCCCAGCATTTT. Its protein product is CASSLLGQGRGQPQHF.

This clone has only a few counts. The rearrangement joins TRBV19 to TRBJ1-5, with 9 nucleotides matching TRBD1. Unmatched junction bases numbered 7, after V lost 4 bases and J lost 0 bases. In germline, CDR1 is LNHDA, CDR2 SQIVND (reference sequence). The CDR3 has 17 residues. The CDR3 region is CASSRDRALYSNQPQHF. DNA for the CDR3: TGTGCCAGTAGTAGGGACAGGGCGCTATATAGCAATCAGCCCCAGCATTTT.

This rearrangement joins TRBV7-9 to TRBJ2-7; D possibly corresponds to TRBD2 (6 bases). Looked up from germline, CDR1 is SEHNR and CDR2 is FQNEAQ (reference sequence). The V gene lost 5 bases and the J gene lost 2 bases, with 13 bases spanning the gap. This CDR3 spans 14 amino acids. In DNA, the CDR3 is TGTGCCAGCAGCGACGGGACTGTCCCCTACGAGCAGTACTTC. Its protein product is CASSDGTVPYEQYF.

This chain links TRBV5-1 with TRBJ2-3; TRBD2 matches 7 bases. After removal of 6 bases from V and 2 bases from J, the junction contained 9 bases not matched to a gene. The CDR3 contains 15 residues. The germline CDR1 and CDR2 sequences are SGHRS and YFSETQ. The DNA of the CDR3 is TGCGCCAGCAAGATGAGCGGGGACCCCACAGATACGCAGTATTTT. Translation gives CASKMSGDPTDTQYF. Variable domain in full (rest from reference TRBV5-1 and TRBJ2-3): KAGVTQTPRYLIKTRGQQVTLSCSPISGHRSVSWYQQTPGQGLQFLFEYFSETQRNKGNFPGRFSGRQFSNSRSEMNVSTLELGDSALYLCASKMSGDPTDTQYFGPGTRLTVL.

This chain uses TRBV5-5 with TRBJ1-3; D call uncertain. CDR3 length: 14 amino acids. Deletions cut 0 bases from V and 2 bases from J, with 6 bases between. CDR1 and CDR2 (germline): SGHKS, YYEKEE (reference sequence). The CDR3 nucleotides are TGTGCCAGCAGCTTGGCCACTACTGGAAACACCATATATTTT. It is translated as CASSLATTGNTIYF.

The gene calls are TRBV9 and TRBJ2-2, with 9 bases that match TRBD1. Germline loops: CDR1 SGDLS, CDR2 YYNGEE. The CDR3 runs to 16 residues. The ends lost 3 bases at V and 5 bases at J; junction bases unmatched: 8. In nucleotides, the CDR3 is TGTGCCAGCAGCGGAAACAGGGGGCCGGGGACCGGGGAGCTGTTTTTT. This codes for CASSGNRGPGTGELFF.

The chain links TRBV6-5 to TRBJ1-4; a weak D match, TRBD1 (5 bases). Germline values: CDR1 MNHEY, CDR2 SVGAGI. Trimming shortened V by 5 bases and J by 9 bases, and 16 bases separated the two germline ends. The CDR3 is made up of 14 amino acids. CDR3 nucleotide sequence: TGTGCCAGCAGTATGTACCCGGACAACAAAAAACTGTTTTTT. Its translation is CASSMYPDNKKLFF.

This chain's CDR3 is CASSPRTGPNTEAFF. The DNA of the CDR3 is TGTGCCAGTAGTCCCCGGACAGGGCCGAACACTGAAGCTTTCTTT. The chain couples TRBV19 to TRBJ1-1; 8 bases map to TRBD1. Trimming removed 5 bases from V and 1 base from J; junction bases left unmatched: 6. Germline CDR1 LNHDA, CDR2 SQIVND (reference sequence). The CDR3 runs 15 residues.

The V gene is TRBV6-5, the J gene TRBJ2-7; D possibly corresponds to TRBD2 (5 bases). Germline V gene data show CDR1 as MNHEY and CDR2 as SVGAGI. CDR3 length: 16 residues. The ends were cut back, 2 bases at V and 0 bases at J, with 14 bases in the middle. CDR3 coding DNA: TGTGCCAGCAGTTACGTCGGGGTGAGCCGCTCCTACGAGCAGTACTTC. It codes for CASSYVGVSRSYEQYF.

The genes are TRBV11-2 and TRBJ2-1, with D possibly being TRBD2 (5 bases). V was trimmed by 4 bases and J by 2 bases, leaving 15 bases between them. This CDR3 has 16 residues. The V gene's germline CDR1 is SGHAT and CDR2 FQNNGV. CDR3 sequence (DNA): TGTGCCAGCAGCTCCGATATAGCGTTCCCCTACAATGAGCAGTTCTTC. Amino acids: CASSSDIAFPYNEQFF.

The CDR3 region is CASSLVASGGSYNEQFF. Written as DNA, the CDR3 is TGCGCCAGCAGCTTGGTAGCTAGCGGTGGTTCCTACAATGAGCAGTTCTTC. This chain uses TRBV5-1 with TRBJ2-1; 7 bases fit TRBD2. The CDR3 sequence is 17 residues long. Germline V gene data show CDR1 as SGHRS and CDR2 as YFSETQ. V lost 0 bases, J lost 1 base, and 7 bases stayed unmatched.

The chain has TRBV19 and TRBJ2-3; D might be TRBD1 (5 bases). Germline V gene sequence: CDR1 LNHDA, CDR2 SQIVND (reference sequence). Trimming left V 3 bases short and J 4 bases short, with 11 bases between. The CDR3 spans 14 residues. CDR3 nucleotide sequence: TGTGCCAGTAGTATTCAGGGTACTGCAGATACGCAGTATTTT. This gives the protein CASSIQGTADTQYF.

The V gene is TRBV4-2, the J gene TRBJ2-7; D is unclear. Looked up from germline, CDR1 is LGHNA and CDR2 is YNFKEQ. This CDR3 comprises 14 residues. V was trimmed by 0 bases and J by 6 bases, leaving 12 bases between them. CDR3 loop: CASSQDTQFGEQYF. The DNA for the CDR3 is TGTGCCAGCAGCCAAGATACACAGTTCGGCGAGCAGTACTTC.

The chain links TRBV19 to TRBJ1-2; maybe TRBD1 (6 bases). Germline CDR1 is LNHDA and CDR2 is SQIVND (reference sequence). The CDR3 has 14 residues. Trimming cost V 6 bases and J 4 bases, with 15 bases left between them. The CDR3 region has the DNA TGTGCCAGTAGGCGTCCGGGACAAGTCTATGGCTACACCTTC. Amino acids: CASRRPGQVYGYTF.

This clone occurred many times. The gene calls are TRBV7-9 and TRBJ2-1; no clear D. The CDR3 runs 14 residues. From germline, CDR1 is SEHNR and CDR2 FQNEAQ (reference sequence). The germline V and J ends were trimmed by 1 base and 2 bases, with 6 bases remaining between them. The CDR3 nucleotides are TGTGCCAGCAGCTTAGGCGATCCCTACAATGAGCAGTTCTTC. Residues: CASSLGDPYNEQFF.

The J gene is TRBJ1-1, the V gene TRBV6-1; 8 positions agree with TRBD1. The length of the CDR3 is 15 residues. CDR1 is MNHNS and CDR2 is SASEGT in the germline V gene. V trimming: 7 bases; J trimming: 2 bases; junction bases outside the gene matches: 9. The CDR3, as DNA: TGTGCCAGCATCCCGGACAGGGATTTTAACACTGAAGCTTTCTTT. Its protein is CASIPDRDFNTEAFF.

The chain carries TRBV6-6 and TRBJ1-1; D remains ambiguous. V was cut by 4 bases and J by 7 bases, with 10 bases left in between. This CDR3 has 12 residues. Germline CDR1 and CDR2: MNHNY and SVGAGI (reference sequence). CDR3 coding DNA: TGTGCCAGCAGTTCCACCGGTGGTGAAGCTTTCTTT. This codes for CASSSTGGEAFF.

This clone was counted only a few times. The chain uses TRBV6-1 and TRBJ1-5; 7 nucleotides match TRBD1. This CDR3 is built from 14 residues. Trimming cost V 7 bases and J 6 bases; bases outside gene matches: 9. Germline CDR1 MNHNS, CDR2 SASEGT. The CDR3 DNA follows: TGTGCCAGCAAGAGACAGGGAGAGGGTCAGCCCCAGCATTTT. Amino acid sequence: CASKRQGEGQPQHF.

The rearrangement uses TRBV6-5 and TRBJ1-1, with 8 bases matching TRBD1. This CDR3 is built from 14 residues. V dropped 6 bases and J dropped 6; count of bases not matched to a gene: 9. The germline V gene encodes CDR1 MNHEY and CDR2 SVGAGI. In DNA form, the CDR3 reads TGTGCCAGCAGCCGTCCGGGACAGGACCCTGAAGCTTTCTTT. Its protein is CASSRPGQDPEAFF.

The V gene is TRBV7-2, the J gene TRBJ2-1; D unclear. In germline, CDR1 is SGHTA, CDR2 FQGNSA. V lost 3 bases, J lost 9 bases, and 12 bases lay in between. This CDR3 region has 13 residues. The CDR3 is CASSFTSGGEQFF. As DNA, the CDR3 is TGTGCCAGCAGCTTTACGTCCGGCGGTGAGCAGTTCTTC. The full variable domain, rest sourced from reference TRBV7-2 and TRBJ2-1, is GAGVSQSPSNKVTEKGKDVELRCDPISGHTALYWYRQSLGQGLEFLIYFQGNSAPDKSGLPSDRFSAERTGGSVSTLTIQRTQQEDSAVYLCASSFTSGGEQFFGPGTRLTVL.

V is TRBV5-5 and J is TRBJ2-1; 8 nucleotides align to TRBD2. Per the germline V gene, CDR1 is SGHKS and CDR2 is YYEKEE (reference sequence). The CDR3 runs 15 residues. V lost 2 bases, J lost 4 bases, and 5 bases stayed unmatched. In DNA, the CDR3 is TGTGCCAGCAGCTTAGGGCTAGCGGGTTACAATGAGCAGTTCTTC. This gives the protein CASSLGLAGYNEQFF.

The chain links TRBV21-1 to TRBJ2-5; no DNA check was done on the table's D call, TRBD1. TRBV21-1 is listed as a pseudogene. The CDR3 runs to 15 residues. This chain's CDR3 is CASSKATGAGETQYF. The CDR3 DNA sequence: TGTGCCAGCAGCAAAGCCACAGGGGCCGGAGAGACCCAGTACTTC.

The rearrangement links TRBV28 to TRBJ2-7, with TRBD1 identical over 7 bases. Per germline, CDR1 MDHEN and CDR2 SYDVKM. V lost 5 bases and J lost 3; bases outside the gene matches: 10. CDR3 length: 15 amino acids. The CDR3 region has the DNA TGTGCCAGCAGTAACCCCTGGGACAGAAGCTACGAGCAGTACTTC. It specifies CASSNPWDRSYEQYF.